This T cell receptor (beta chain) was retrieved from a study of cytomegalovirus exposure and HLA in healthy donors. Notes on the study in general: Donors were assumed by presence/absence analyses to have roughly uniform sequencing depth. Most TCR sequences showed up rarely, but some public TCRs showed up in many donors. There was a cluster of highly shared sequence variants that was likely a sequencing artifact. High specificity and sensitivity for cytomegalovirus status were reported for the classifier.

The PCR was carried out with 60 Vbeta primers and 13 Jbeta primers. Repertoires were generated with immunoSEQ multiplex PCR, while TCRdb's copy carries only in-frame clones and drops some. The table records 200,000 to 250,000 clones, about 70% of them present only once. Germline V gene lookup returns CDR1 ENHRY and CDR2 SYGVKD. The CDR3 contains 13 residues. Points on this clone: No antigen is known for it. Germline is not matched at one junction end, which may reflect a read error. This CDR3 is also generated by other DNA sequences in the sample.

The specimen was PBMCs. The source is a man in his forties or fifties in good health and CMV-seropositive. The rearrangement uses TRBV10-3 and TRBJ1-2; 8 nucleotides line up with TRBD1. The CDR3 sequence is CAISRDRSYGYTF. The CDR3, as DNA: TGTGCTATCAGCCGGGACAGGTCCTATGGCTACACCTTC.